These T cell receptor beta chains were read from a single sample in a study of spatial heterogeneity in lung cancer. TCRdb reprocessed the 5' RACE reads via MiXCR and lists one record per CDR3 protein. Here the sample spans about 7,900 distinct CDR3 sequences, approximately 4.9% being singletons. The starting material was PBMCs, obtained at surgery. The receptors come from a male donor with early-stage non-small cell lung cancer. CDR3s include the opening cysteine and the closing phenylalanine or tryptophan. A D gene is named only where the DNA matches it firmly. Not every row has a clone size; where given, it reads once, few, many or a size class.

>-|TRBJ1-6|few|TRBV14
CASRDGGRSPLHF
TGTGCCAGCAGGGACGGGGGGCGTTCACCCCTCCACTTT
>-|TRBJ1-5|medium-sized|TRBV6-6
CASSYSIQGRQPQHF
TGTGCCAGCAGTTACTCGATACAGGGTAGACAGCCCCAGCATTTT
>-|TRBJ2-5|few|TRBV27
CASSPDGRYQETQYF
TGTGCCAGCAGTCCCGACGGACGGTACCAAGAGACCCAGTACTTC
>TRBD1|TRBJ2-2|few|TRBV7-2
CASRWQGAPTGELFF
TGTGCCAGCAGGTGGCAGGGGGCGCCCACCGGGGAGCTGTTTTTT
>-|TRBJ2-5|many|TRBV11-2
CASSYNRAAGETQYF
TGTGCCAGCAGCTACAATAGGGCCGCAGGGGAGACCCAGTACTTC
>-|TRBJ2-1|medium-sized|TRBV9
CASSANLVPAGNEQFF
TGTGCCAGCAGCGCAAACTTAGTCCCCGCTGGAAATGAGCAGTTCTTC
>-|TRBJ1-4|medium-sized|TRBV10-3
CAIRDATNEKLFF
TGTGCCATCAGGGATGCAACTAATGAAAAACTGTTTTTT
>-|TRBJ1-1|few|TRBV20-1
CSATRRGMGNTEAFF
TGCAGTGCGACCAGACGGGGTATGGGGAACACTGAAGCTTTCTTT
>-|TRBJ2-7|many|TRBV5-1
CASSSGAYEQYF
TGCGCCAGCAGCTCGGGGGCCTACGAGCAGTACTTC
>-|TRBJ1-1|many|TRBV29-1
CSVDKGGGTEAFF
TGCAGCGTTGATAAGGGGGGAGGCACTGAAGCTTTCTTT
>TRBD1|TRBJ1-2|many|TRBV5-4
CASTRQGTYGYTF
TGTGCCAGCACCCGACAGGGGACCTATGGCTACACCTTC
>-|TRBJ1-1|medium-sized|TRBV5-5
CASSPGHRRGTEAFF
TGTGCCAGCAGCCCAGGGCACCGGAGGGGCACTGAAGCTTTCTTT
>-|TRBJ1-2|many|TRBV3-1
CASSQDKGGYYGYTF
TGTGCCAGCAGCCAAGACAAGGGAGGGTACTATGGCTACACCTTC
>TRBD1|TRBJ1-1|many|TRBV29-1
CSVSRGQGNTEAFF
TGCAGCGTTTCGAGGGGGCAGGGGAACACTGAAGCTTTCTTT
>-|TRBJ2-2|many|TRBV5-1
CASSLVANVVAGELFF
TGCGCCAGCAGCTTGGTGGCAAATGTGGTCGCCGGGGAGCTGTTTTTT
>-|TRBJ2-3|many|TRBV20-1
CSARISTDTQYF
TGCAGTGCTAGAATAAGCACAGATACGCAGTATTTT
>-|TRBJ1-6|many|TRBV6-2/TRBV6-3
CASSYPGTRYSPLHF
TGTGCCAGCAGTTACCCCGGGACAAGGTATTCACCCCTCCACTTT
>TRBD2|TRBJ2-3|medium-sized|TRBV20-1
CSGLAGSTDTQYF
TGCAGTGGTCTAGCGGGGAGCACAGATACGCAGTATTTT
>-|TRBJ2-7|-|TRBV12-3/TRBV12-4
CASSSHFEQYF
TGTGCCAGCAGCTCCCATTTCGAGCAGTACTTC
>-|TRBJ1-2|medium-sized|TRBV5-1
CASSLAGQNGYTF
TGCGCCAGCAGCTTGGCCGGACAAAATGGCTACACCTTC
>-|TRBJ2-2|many|TRBV19
CASRSGAANTGELFF
TGTGCCAGTAGATCAGGGGCGGCGAACACCGGGGAGCTGTTTTTT
>-|TRBJ1-2|many|TRBV29-1
CSVPSGKNNGYTF
TGCAGCGTCCCCTCGGGGAAGAATAATGGCTACACCTTC
>-|TRBJ1-1|few|TRBV7-2
CASSLALVKSEAFF
TGTGCCAGCAGCTTAGCGTTGGTGAAGTCTGAAGCTTTCTTT
>TRBD1|TRBJ2-3|medium-sized|TRBV5-1
CASSLGDRVLNTDTQYF
TGCGCCAGCAGCTTGGGAGACAGGGTACTGAACACAGATACGCAGTATTTT
>-|TRBJ1-4|medium-sized|TRBV28
CATSGGGLGEKLFF
TGTGCCACCTCCGGAGGGGGGCTTGGAGAAAAACTGTTTTTT
>-|TRBJ1-5|medium-sized|TRBV7-8
CASSLEVWGEGNQPQHF
TGTGCCAGCAGCTTAGAGGTCTGGGGTGAGGGCAATCAGCCCCAGCATTTT
>-|TRBJ1-6|-|TRBV3-1
CASSQRASPLHF
TGTGCCAGCAGCCAAAGAGCTTCACCCCTCCACTTT
>-|TRBJ2-1|few|TRBV4-2
CASSQGGPKFNEQFF
TGTGCCAGCAGCCAAGGCGGTCCGAAGTTCAATGAGCAGTTCTTC
>TRBD2|TRBJ2-1|medium-sized|TRBV7-8
CASSYSGGAYNEQFF
TGTGCCAGCAGCTACAGCGGGGGGGCCTACAATGAGCAGTTCTTC
>-|TRBJ1-2|medium-sized|TRBV28
CASSSPRGVDYGYTF
TGTGCCAGCAGTTCCCCGCGGGGGGTCGACTATGGCTACACCTTC
>-|TRBJ1-3|-|TRBV10-2
CASSTYERASGNTIYF
TGCGCCAGCAGTACATACGAGAGGGCGTCTGGAAACACCATATATTTT
>TRBD2|TRBJ2-5|many|TRBV7-2
CASSLGLAVQETQYF
TGTGCCAGCAGCTTAGGGCTAGCGGTACAAGAGACCCAGTACTTC
>-|TRBJ2-1|many|TRBV3-2
CASSQPGTLINNEQFF
TGTGCCAGCAGCCAACCAGGCACCCTAATTAACAATGAGCAGTTCTTC
>-|TRBJ1-1|few|TRBV6-4
CASSDSWGTEAFF
TGTGCCAGCAGTGATAGCTGGGGCACTGAAGCTTTCTTT
>-|TRBJ1-3|many|TRBV5-1
CASSLQGGSGNTIYF
TGCGCCAGCAGCTTACAGGGAGGCTCTGGAAACACCATATATTTT
>TRBD2|TRBJ2-2|many|TRBV7-2
CASSSSGGTGELFF
TGTGCCAGCAGCTCTAGCGGGGGAACCGGGGAGCTGTTTTTT
>-|TRBJ2-1|many|TRBV11-2
CASSLPGNEQFF
TGTGCCAGCAGCTTACCTGGAAATGAGCAGTTCTTC
>TRBD1|TRBJ2-2|medium-sized|TRBV28
CASSLGTGPYTGELFF
TGTGCCAGCAGTTTGGGGACAGGCCCCTACACCGGGGAGCTGTTTTTT
>-|TRBJ2-2|medium-sized|TRBV6-5
CASSFRNTGELFF
TGTGCCAGCAGTTTCAGGAACACCGGGGAGCTGTTTTTT
>-|TRBJ2-1|medium-sized|TRBV11-2
CASSQTAREQFF
TGTGCCAGCAGCCAAACGGCCAGGGAACAGTTCTTC
>-|TRBJ2-3|few|TRBV19
CASTTLGADTQYF
TGTGCCAGTACCACGTTAGGGGCAGATACGCAGTATTTT
>-|TRBJ2-5|many|TRBV7-9
CASSLAFGDQETQYF
TGTGCCAGCAGCTTAGCCTTTGGGGACCAAGAGACCCAGTACTTC
>-|TRBJ2-5|many|TRBV7-2
CASSRAYQETQYF
TGTGCCAGCAGCCGAGCATATCAAGAGACCCAGTACTTC
>TRBD2|TRBJ2-1|-|TRBV2
CASTGLAGTINEQFF
TGTGCCAGCACCGGACTAGCGGGGACTATCAATGAGCAGTTCTTC
>-|TRBJ1-1|few|TRBV6-5
CASSYGQAPFF
TGTGCCAGCAGTTACGGGCAGGCCCCTTTCTTT
>-|TRBJ2-4|many|TRBV19
CASSTTQGTHIQYF
TGTGCCAGTAGTACCACCCAGGGTACGCACATTCAGTACTTC
>-|TRBJ1-5|many|TRBV10-2
CASSESVFRDHRQPQHF
TGCGCCAGCAGTGAGTCGGTGTTCAGGGACCATAGGCAGCCCCAGCATTTT
>-|TRBJ2-2|many|TRBV11-2
CASSLARDTGELFF
TGTGCCAGCAGCTTAGCAAGAGACACCGGGGAGCTGTTTTTT
>TRBD1|TRBJ1-2|-|TRBV2
CASSGPGTGLKHGYTF
TGTGCCAGCAGTGGCCCGGGGACAGGGCTAAAACATGGCTACACCTTC
>-|TRBJ1-2|medium-sized|TRBV3-1
CASSREGPYGYTF
TGTGCCAGCAGCCGGGAGGGGCCCTATGGCTACACCTTC
>-|TRBJ2-5|many|TRBV2
CASKEGVEETQYF
TGTGCCAGCAAAGAGGGGGTAGAAGAGACCCAGTACTTC